These 27 T cell receptor beta chains came from one sample sequenced in a study of shared clonotypes between healthy human individuals. Sequenced by immunoSEQ multiplex PCR; TCRdb stores in-frame clones only, minus some. The sample yields some 1 million clones, around 74% seen once. The sample was memory CD4+ T cells sorted from blood. Regarding subset: CD45RA-negative fraction. The receptor source for this set is a man between 18 and 35 years old in good health.

The chain couples TRBV7-2 to TRBJ2-1; D perhaps matches TRBD1 (5 bases). CDR1 SGHTA and CDR2 FQGNSA come from the germline V gene. V was cut by 4 bases and J by 6 bases, with 16 bases left in between. There are 15 residues in the CDR3. As DNA, the CDR3 is TGTGCCAGCAGCTGGATACAGGAGTGGGGCAATGAGCAGTTCTTC. This sequence encodes CASSWIQEWGNEQFF.

The V call is TRBV27, the J call TRBJ2-3; D gene uncertain. The V and J ends lost 4 bases and 1 base respectively, with 3 bases between them. CDR3 size: 12 residues. CDR1 is MNHEY, CDR2 SMNVEV, per germline (reference sequence). DNA of the CDR3: TGTGCCAGCAGTTCGCGCACAGATACGCAGTATTTT. Translated: CASSSRTDTQYF.

The chain has TRBV5-6 and TRBJ1-5; tentatively, D is TRBD1 (5 bases). Germline V CDR1 and CDR2: SGHDT, YYEEEE. Trimming shortened V by 1 base and J by 0 bases, and 11 bases separated the two germline ends. This CDR3 is 16 amino acids long. CDR3 residues: CASSLTGTLSNQPQHF. CDR3 DNA sequence: TGTGCCAGCAGCTTGACAGGTACCCTTAGCAATCAGCCCCAGCATTTT.

V is TRBV2 and J is TRBJ1-1; no firm D call. In germline, CDR1 is SNHLY, CDR2 FYNNEI. Trimming took off 6 bases at V and 8 bases at J, with 10 bases between the two ends. The CDR3 covers 11 residues. CDR3 region: CASSGFSEAFF. CDR3 bases: TGTGCCAGCAGCGGTTTCTCGGAAGCTTTCTTT.

This chain connects TRBV18 to TRBJ1-3; D is ambiguous. This CDR3 has 14 residues. Germline V gene data show CDR1 as KGHSH and CDR2 as LQKENI. Trimming pared 3 bases from V and 0 bases from J, leaving 6 bases between. CDR3 bases: TGTGCCAGCTCACCCATAGGCTCTGGAAACACCATATATTTT. Amino acids: CASSPIGSGNTIYF.

This sequence joins TRBV10-2 and TRBJ2-1, with 15 bases aligning to TRBD2. In germline, CDR1 is WSHSY, CDR2 SAAADI. The J segment lost 1 base and the V segment lost 6 bases, leaving 7 bases of the junction unmatched. This CDR3 has 18 amino acids. DNA for the CDR3: TGCGCCAGCAGGGACAGGGGACTAGCGGGAGGATCCTACAATGAGCAGTTCTTC. Its translation is CASRDRGLAGGSYNEQFF.

Written as DNA, the CDR3 is TGTGCCAGCAGCGCCGACCAGGGGGGCTATGGCTACACCTTC. Translated, it gives CASSADQGGYGYTF. V and J are TRBV9 and TRBJ1-2, with 7 bases that match TRBD1. Germline loops: CDR1 SGDLS, CDR2 YYNGEE. The J segment lost 4 bases and the V segment lost 3 bases, leaving 6 bases of the junction unmatched. CDR3 length equals 14 residues.

The chain combines TRBV5-6 with TRBJ2-4; perhaps TRBD1 as D (5 bases). The CDR3 loop spans 12 amino acids. V lost 6 bases to trimming and J lost 14 bases, with 18 bases between them. The germline CDR1 and CDR2 sequences are SGHDT and YYEEEE. CDR3 nucleotides: TGTGCCAGCACCCTACCCGGACAAAGGGAGTACTTC. This sequence encodes CASTLPGQREYF.

This clone was seen more than once but under ten times. The chain carries TRBV2 and TRBJ1-2; 9 bases map to TRBD1. Germline CDR1 reads SNHLY; CDR2 reads FYNNEI. The CDR3 spans 15 residues. After removal of 6 bases from V and 5 bases from J, the junction contained 10 bases not matched to a gene. The CDR3 is CASSRDRALGYGYTF. DNA of the CDR3: TGTGCCAGCAGCCGGGACAGGGCCCTAGGGTATGGCTACACCTTC.

The chain has TRBV18 and TRBJ2-5, with 11 nucleotides matching TRBD2. The CDR3 has 14 amino acids. Losses at the gene ends were 4 bases for V and 4 bases for J; bases not matched to a gene: 2. Germline values: CDR1 KGHSH, CDR2 LQKENI. This CDR3 is CASSQGLAVETQYF. The CDR3 nucleotides are TGTGCCAGCTCACAGGGACTAGCGGTAGAGACCCAGTACTTC.

The chain has TRBV28 and TRBJ2-7; 10 nucleotides match TRBD2. Trimming took 5 bases from V and 5 from J; bases not matched to a gene: 12. Germline V gives CDR1 MDHEN, CDR2 SYDVKM. This CDR3 spans 16 amino acids. CDR3: CASSKPALAGANEQYF. The CDR3 bases are TGTGCCAGCAGTAAACCGGCTCTAGCGGGGGCAAACGAGCAGTACTTC.

The CDR3 DNA sequence: TGTGCCAGCACGACGGGGGGGATCACAGATACGCAGTATTTT. It yields the protein CASTTGGITDTQYF. The chain links TRBV5-4 to TRBJ2-3; 8 positions agree with TRBD2. V trimming: 6 bases; J trimming: 2 bases; junction bases outside the gene matches: 5. Germline V gene sequence: CDR1 SGHNT, CDR2 YYREEE (reference sequence). The CDR3 has 14 amino acids.

The chain is built from TRBV5-6 and TRBJ1-2; D remains ambiguous. This CDR3 is built from 14 residues. V was trimmed by 4 bases and J by 3 bases, leaving 13 bases between them. Per germline, CDR1 SGHDT and CDR2 YYEEEE. DNA of the CDR3: TGTGCCAGCAGCCCCGGTGGGTCCCACTATGGCTACACCTTC. Protein product: CASSPGGSHYGYTF.

The rearrangement links TRBV11-2 to TRBJ2-1; the match to TRBD2 covers 15 bases. The CDR3 runs to 16 residues. Trimming cost V 5 bases and J 8 bases; bases outside gene matches: 7. Germline loops: CDR1 SGHAT, CDR2 FQNNGV. The CDR3 region has the DNA TGTGCCAGCAGCCCCCGGACTAGCGGGGGGGCGCATGAGCAGTTCTTC. Translation gives CASSPRTSGGAHEQFF.

V gene TRBV6-6 combines with J gene TRBJ2-4; 8 bases agree with TRBD2. CDR3 length equals 16 residues. Germline V gene lookup returns CDR1 MNHNY and CDR2 SVGAGI (reference sequence). The V segment lost 9 bases and the J segment 2 bases; nucleotides outside the gene matches: 12. In DNA form, the CDR3 reads TGTGCCAGTCTGAGTCTTAGCGGGGAAACCAAAAACATTCAGTACTTC. It codes for CASLSLSGETKNIQYF.

The J gene is TRBJ1-2, the V gene TRBV27; the match to TRBD1 covers 8 bases. The CDR3 has 14 residues. CDR1 MNHEY and CDR2 SMNVEV come from the germline V gene (reference sequence). V lost 5 bases, J lost 3 bases, and 5 bases stayed unmatched. The CDR3 here is CASSRGQAHYGYTF. In nucleotides, the CDR3 is TGTGCCAGCAGTCGGGGACAGGCCCACTATGGCTACACCTTC.

The V gene is TRBV7-9, the J gene TRBJ1-2; no firm D call. The V end lost 1 base, the J end lost 1 base, and 13 bases lay between the germline ends. Germline V lookup: CDR1 SEHNR, CDR2 FQNEAQ (reference sequence). This CDR3 has 16 residues. The DNA of the CDR3 is TGTGCCAGCAGCTTAGGAGGAACAGAAAGTAACTATGGCTACACCTTC. Amino acids: CASSLGGTESNYGYTF.

The rearrangement links TRBV4-1 to TRBJ2-3, with 9 bases lining up with TRBD2. This CDR3 contains 16 residues. V gave up 3 bases and J gave up 6 bases; unmatched junction bases: 10. Germline V gene data show CDR1 as MGHRA and CDR2 as YSYEKL. Here the CDR3 DNA reads TGCGCCAGCAGCCAGCCGGGACTAGCACAATTGGATACGCAGTATTTT. Protein product: CASSQPGLAQLDTQYF.

The CDR3 spells CASSFLPVSEAFF. DNA of the CDR3: TGTGCCAGCAGTTTTCTCCCAGTTTCTGAAGCTTTCTTT. The chain joins TRBV28 to TRBJ1-1; D is uncertain. Per germline, CDR1 MDHEN and CDR2 SYDVKM. The CDR3 length is 13 residues. V shed 3 bases and J shed 6 bases, with 11 bases lying between them.

The chain has TRBV10-3 and TRBJ1-2; no clear D. This CDR3 region has 13 residues. Trimming pared 7 bases from V and 3 bases from J, leaving 12 bases between. Germline-derived CDR1 and CDR2 are ENHRY and SYGVKD. CDR3 protein: CAITPSWDYGYTF. CDR3 sequence (DNA): TGTGCCATCACCCCCAGTTGGGACTATGGCTACACCTTC.

CDR3 DNA sequence: TGCAGTGCTAGCGACAGCTATGGCTACACCTTC. The encoded protein is CSASDSYGYTF. This chain connects TRBV20-1 to TRBJ1-2; possible D gene TRBD1, 5 bases. V was shortened by 3 bases and J by 4 bases, with 6 bases between the two germline ends. CDR3 length equals 11 residues. Germline V lookup: CDR1 DFQATT, CDR2 SNEGSKA (reference sequence).

The V and J genes are TRBV9 and TRBJ1-4; tentatively, D is TRBD1 (5 bases). The germline V gene encodes CDR1 SGDLS and CDR2 YYNGEE. The CDR3 contains 17 residues. The germline V and J ends were trimmed by 0 bases and 2 bases, with 14 bases remaining between them. CDR3 protein: CASSVGPIGTTNEKLFF. As DNA, the CDR3 is TGTGCCAGCAGCGTAGGACCCATCGGGACCACTAATGAAAAACTGTTTTTT.

The chain employs TRBV5-1 and TRBJ2-1; 14 positions agree with TRBD2. V trimming: 4 bases; J trimming: 7 bases; junction bases outside the gene matches: 4. CDR1 is SGHRS, CDR2 YFSETQ, per germline. This CDR3 spans 15 amino acids. CDR3 protein: CASSTGTSGSNEQFF. CDR3 DNA sequence: TGCGCCAGCAGCACCGGGACTAGCGGGAGTAATGAGCAGTTCTTC.

This clone was seen ten or more times. The chain carries TRBV6-6 and TRBJ1-1; D is ambiguous. The germline V and J ends were trimmed by 10 bases and 3 bases, with 18 bases remaining between them. This CDR3 is 14 amino acids long. Germline CDR1 and CDR2: MNHNY and SVGAGI (reference sequence). CDR3 amino acids: CATGQPSGDTEAFF. Written as DNA, the CDR3 is TGTGCCACCGGGCAGCCCAGTGGGGACACTGAAGCTTTCTTT.

J is TRBJ2-7 and V is TRBV10-3; no definite D call. The CDR3 runs 11 residues. CDR1 ENHRY and CDR2 SYGVKD come from the germline V gene. V was shortened by 4 bases and J by 6 bases, with 7 bases between the two germline ends. The CDR3 region is CAISAGFEQYF. The CDR3 DNA follows: TGTGCCATCAGTGCCGGGTTCGAGCAGTACTTC.

This chain connects TRBV5-1 to TRBJ1-5, with D hard to call. Germline values: CDR1 SGHRS, CDR2 YFSETQ. The CDR3 runs 16 residues. Trimming removed 4 bases from V and 1 base from J, with 15 bases in between. DNA of the CDR3: TGCGCCAGCAGCCTGGATGGTGATACGAGCAATCAGCCCCAGCATTTT. Its protein is CASSLDGDTSNQPQHF.

The chain links TRBV5-1 to TRBJ2-5; D might be TRBD1 or TRBD2, each matching 5 bases. The germline gives CDR1 SGHRS, CDR2 YFSETQ. The CDR3 is made up of 14 amino acids. Trimming stripped 7 bases from V and 2 bases from J, with 15 bases between. The CDR3, as DNA: TGCGCCAGCTCCTCCGGGGCAGTACAAGAGACCCAGTACTTC. Its translation is CASSSGAVQETQYF.